Listed here are 17 T cell receptor beta chains from one sample, sequenced in a study of shared clonotypes between healthy human individuals. Some clones are missing from TCRdb's copy, which holds only in-frame ones; the method was immunoSEQ multiplex PCR. The sample has hundreds of thousands of clones, about 74% seen once. What was sequenced was PBMCs. Receptors were obtained from a middle-aged woman in good health. Some clones in this sample may be carry-over from other donors' samples.

This clone was seen a few times. The chain is built from TRBV30 and TRBJ2-5, with TRBD1 identical over 12 bases. The V gene end was trimmed by 4 bases and the J gene end by 5 bases; junction bases not matched to a gene: 5. The CDR3 extends over 14 amino acids. The germline V gene encodes CDR1 GTSNPN and CDR2 SVGIG (reference sequence). CDR3 sequence (DNA): TGTGCCTGGATGGGACAGGGGGCTGGGGAGACCCAGTACTTC. Translating it yields CAWMGQGAGETQYF.

The chain's CDR3 is CASSAPGAQETQYF. The DNA for the CDR3 is TGTGCCAGCAGTGCCCCGGGGGCACAAGAGACCCAGTACTTC. The rearrangement uses TRBV28 and TRBJ2-5; the D gene could be TRBD1 or TRBD2 (6 bases each). There are 14 residues in the CDR3. Between the trimmed V and J ends, which lost 5 bases and 2 bases, there was a span of 12 bases. Germline V gene data show CDR1 as MDHEN and CDR2 as SYDVKM.

This clone was observed a few times. Given a far larger clone just one base away, this is likely a sequencing read error. The gene calls are TRBV29-1 and TRBJ1-1; TRBD1 matches 7 bases. The CDR3 has 14 residues. Germline values: CDR1 SQVTM, CDR2 ANQGSEA. V lost 6 bases and J lost 8; bases outside the gene matches: 15. The CDR3 sequence is CSVASRDSFLEAFF. The CDR3, as DNA: TGCAGCGTAGCAAGCCGGGACAGCTTTTTAGAAGCTTTCTTT.

A remark on this clone: Other DNA sequences within the sample encode an identical CDR3. The chain employs TRBV5-1 and TRBJ2-2, with 11 bases lining up with TRBD2. The length of the CDR3 is 16 residues. Per the germline V gene, CDR1 is SGHRS and CDR2 is YFSETQ. The V and J ends lost 2 bases and 1 base, in that order; junction bases with no gene match: 1. DNA of the CDR3: TGCGCCAGCAGCTTAGGACTAGCGGGGAACACCGGGGAGCTGTTTTTT. Translation gives CASSLGLAGNTGELFF.

The chain links TRBV2 to TRBJ1-2; TRBD1 aligns across 8 bases. Looked up from germline, CDR1 is SNHLY and CDR2 is FYNNEI. Unmatched junction bases numbered 10, after V lost 9 bases and J lost 4 bases. The CDR3 is made up of 14 amino acids. The CDR3: CARRGGTGFYGYTF. The CDR3 coding sequence is TGTGCCAGACGTGGAGGGACAGGCTTCTATGGCTACACCTTC.

The chain employs TRBV11-3 and TRBJ2-3, with D uncertain. V was clipped by 1 base and J by 0 bases, with 8 bases between them. CDR3 length equals 15 residues. The germline V gene has CDR1 SGHNT and CDR2 YENEEA. CDR3 in amino acids: CASSLVGQSTDTQYF. The CDR3 coding sequence is TGTGCCAGCAGCTTAGTCGGGCAGAGCACAGATACGCAGTATTTT.

The J gene is TRBJ2-4, the V gene TRBV29-1, with D maybe TRBD1 (6 bases). Trimming took off 0 bases at V and 7 bases at J, with 10 bases between the two ends. The CDR3 contains 13 residues. Germline V gives CDR1 SQVTM, CDR2 ANQGSEA. CDR3 in DNA: TGCAGCGTTGAAGAGTCAGGGGCGAACATTCAGTACTTC. Its translation: CSVEESGANIQYF.

This rearrangement joins TRBV2 to TRBJ2-1; D may be TRBD2 (5 bases). Looked up from germline, CDR1 is SNHLY and CDR2 is FYNNEI. The CDR3 length is 14 residues. V lost 3 bases and J 5 bases, leaving 11 bases between the germline ends. The CDR3 nucleotides read TGTGCCAGCAGTGAGAAGCGGCTCGACAATGAGCAGTTCTTC. Encoded protein: CASSEKRLDNEQFF.

The V call is TRBV29-1, the J call TRBJ2-5, with D maybe TRBD1 (6 bases). The DNA end is a closer match to TRBJ2-7, so the J assignment may be wrong. The CDR3 length is 12 residues. CDR1 is SQVTM and CDR2 is ANQGSEA in the germline V gene. In DNA form, the CDR3 reads TGCAGCGCGGAACAGGGTAGCTACGAGCAGTACTTC. This sequence encodes CSAEQGSYEQYF.

In its sample, this clone was seen many times. This chain connects TRBV21-1 to TRBJ1-3. TRBV21-1 is deemed a pseudogene. The CDR3 is 15 residues long. Written as DNA, the CDR3 is TGTGCCAGCAGCAAAGTCCCGGGTCTGCGAAACACCATATATTTT. Translation: CASSKVPGLRNTIYF.

This clone was counted many times. This rearrangement joins TRBV2 to TRBJ1-5; 7 bases are shared with TRBD1. With 5 bases clipped from V and 0 bases from J, the junction kept 7 bases outside the gene matches. In germline, CDR1 is SNHLY, CDR2 FYNNEI. CDR3 length: 16 amino acids. In DNA, the CDR3 is TGTGCCAGCAGTTTCGGGACAGAAAATAGCAATCAGCCCCAGCATTTT. It codes for CASSFGTENSNQPQHF.

In regard to this clone: A far more abundant clone sits one base away, making this likely a read error. This sequence joins TRBV6-6 and TRBJ2-5; D gene ambiguous. The CDR3 is made up of 16 amino acids. Germline assignment: CDR1 MNHNY and CDR2 SVGAGI (reference sequence). Trimming pared 4 bases from V and 4 bases from J, leaving 19 bases between. As DNA, the CDR3 is TGTGCCAGCAGTTGCTCAGGAGCTATAGTCCCAGAGACCCAGTACTTC. Its protein is CASSCSGAIVPETQYF.

The genes are TRBV25-1 and TRBJ1-1, with TRBD1 identical over 8 bases. With 0 bases clipped from V and 10 bases from J, the junction kept 10 bases outside the gene matches. This CDR3 is built from 15 residues. Germline V gene sequence: CDR1 MGHDK, CDR2 SYGVNS. CDR3 amino acids: CASSEYDPLQGGAFF. CDR3 sequence (DNA): TGTGCCAGCAGTGAATATGACCCATTACAGGGGGGAGCTTTCTTT.

The gene calls are TRBV29-1 and TRBJ2-7, with TRBD1 matching over 8 bases. CDR3 length: 14 residues. V lost 4 bases to trimming and J lost 2 bases; unmatched junction nucleotides: 7. Per the germline V gene, CDR1 is SQVTM and CDR2 is ANQGSEA. The CDR3: CSVVDGQGTYEQYF. CDR3 DNA sequence: TGCAGCGTTGTTGATGGACAGGGAACCTACGAGCAGTACTTC.

CDR3 in amino acids: CASSWAGGTGELFF. The CDR3 DNA reads TGTGCCAGCAGCTGGGCGGGGGGCACCGGGGAGCTGTTTTTT. The J gene is TRBJ2-2, the V gene TRBV9, with 8 bases matching TRBD2. The germline CDR1 and CDR2 sequences are SGDLS and YYNGEE. CDR3 length: 14 amino acids. Losses at the gene ends were 4 bases for V and 4 bases for J; bases not matched to a gene: 3. The complete variable domain, with remaining parts taken from reference TRBV9 and TRBJ2-2, reads DSGVTQTPKHLITATGQRVTLRCSPRSGDLSVYWYQQSLDQGLQFLIQYYNGEERAKGNILERFSAQQFPDLHSELNLSSLELGDSALYFCASSWAGGTGELFFGEGSRLTVL.

The chain employs TRBV11-2 and TRBJ2-3; tentatively, D is TRBD2 (6 bases). The germline V and J ends were trimmed by 5 bases and 0 bases, with 15 bases remaining between them. From germline, CDR1 is SGHAT and CDR2 FQNNGV. This CDR3 has 16 residues. CDR3 DNA: TGTGCCAGCAGCCCATGGGGGGAGCTTAGCACAGATACGCAGTATTTT. Translation gives CASSPWGELSTDTQYF.

A word on this clone: With only one base between it and a far larger clone, this is likely a read error. Other DNA sequences in this specimen translate into the identical CDR3. The chain carries TRBV28 and TRBJ2-7; 11 bases are a match to TRBD2. CDR1 and CDR2 from the germline V gene are MDHEN and SYDVKM. This CDR3 is built from 17 residues. The J segment lost 1 base and the V segment lost 3 bases, leaving 8 bases of the junction unmatched. In DNA form, the CDR3 reads TGTGCCAGCAGTTTCGGAACTAGCGGGAGTTTTTCCTACGAGCAGTACTTC. This gives the protein CASSFGTSGSFSYEQYF.